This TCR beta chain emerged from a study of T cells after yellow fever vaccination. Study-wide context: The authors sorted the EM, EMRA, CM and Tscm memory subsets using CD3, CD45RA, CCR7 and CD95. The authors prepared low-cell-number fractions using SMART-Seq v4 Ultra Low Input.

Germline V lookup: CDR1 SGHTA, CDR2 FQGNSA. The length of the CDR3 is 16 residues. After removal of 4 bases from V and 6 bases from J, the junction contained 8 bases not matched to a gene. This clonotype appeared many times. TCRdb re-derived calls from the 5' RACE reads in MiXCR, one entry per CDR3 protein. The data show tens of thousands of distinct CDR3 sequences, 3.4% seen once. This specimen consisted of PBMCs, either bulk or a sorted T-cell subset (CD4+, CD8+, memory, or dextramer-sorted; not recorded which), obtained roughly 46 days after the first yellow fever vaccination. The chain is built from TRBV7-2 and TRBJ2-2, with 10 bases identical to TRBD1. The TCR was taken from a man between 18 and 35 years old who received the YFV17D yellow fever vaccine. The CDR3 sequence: CASSSVGTGAAGELFF. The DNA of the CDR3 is TGTGCCAGCAGCTCCGTCGGGACAGGGGCGGCCGGGGAGCTGTTTTTT.